The T cell receptor beta chain described here comes from a study of T cell clonality in common variable immunodeficiency. Overall study results and limits: Fewer deletions and N-nucleotide insertions were reportedly seen in common variable immunodeficiency TCR beta sequences. Compared with healthy controls, CVID subjects showed increased TCRbeta clonality, mostly in about a third.

This clone was observed many times. Its target is not known. The read ends 3 residues early relative to the CDR3; the germline J gene fills the gap. Assay used: immunoSEQ multiplex PCR; TCRdb lists only in-frame clones, some missing. The data show about 34,000 clones, with none appearing a single time. V lost 2 bases and J lost 4; bases outside the gene matches: 4. The germline V gene encodes CDR1 SGHTA and CDR2 FQGTGA. This CDR3 spans 14 amino acids. Of CVID subjects, around 16 were female and 29 male, mean age approximately 41. Replacement immunoglobulin had been given to every CVID subject for at least one year.

The sample consisted of peripheral blood mononuclear cells. The TCR originated in a human donor with common variable immunodeficiency. The chain uses TRBV7-3 and TRBJ1-1; 7 positions match TRBD1. CDR3 protein: CASSLGPGGTEAFF. The covered CDR3 bases are TGTGCCAGCAGCTTAGGCCCAGGGGGCACTGAA.